A single TCR beta chain is shown here with its context. The antigen remains undetermined. TCRdb reanalysed the RT-PCR reads using MiXCR and keeps one entry per CDR3 protein. The sample consists of about half a million distinct CDR3 sequences, roughly 23% of them appearing once. This sample was included in a study of response to subunit inactivated influenza vaccine. Study-wide findings and caveats: Seasonal influenza vaccination, on each occasion, was suggested by the authors to recruit few new T cells.

The receptor was derived from a man aged 50-60 years who received an inactivated influenza vaccine. Sequences were derived from CD4+ T cells sorted from PBMCs, sampled 5 days after vaccination.

CDR3 nucleotides: TGCAGTGCTACCACTTTAGCGGCGAATATCGAGCAGTACTTC. Protein product: CSATTLAANIEQYF. The chain employs TRBV20-1 and TRBJ2-7, with a possible D match to TRBD2 (6 bases). V was pared by 4 bases and J by 6 bases, with 19 bases between. The CDR3 sequence is 14 residues long. Per the germline V gene, CDR1 is DFQATT and CDR2 is SNEGSKA (reference sequence).